The entry that follows covers one T cell receptor beta chain sequence. Antigen unknown. The data are from a study of OX40 agonist ivuxolimab in advanced cancers. Study-wide background: The patients got ivuxolimab, which is an agonistic anti-OX40 (CD134) antibody. Patients in the trial were receiving intravenous ivuxolimab every 2 weeks, at doses of 0.01 to 10 mg/kg.

This table comes from immunoSEQ multiplex PCR, and its TCRdb copy is limited to in-frame clones, with some not included. The sample has under 20,000 clones, 82% seen once. The study's findings and limits: No antigen was identified for the clonally expanded peripheral T cells. Within 6 weeks, CD4+ and CD8+ blood T cells expanded clonally at 0.1 to 3.0 mg/kg.

Trimming took off 7 bases at V and 0 bases at J, with 21 bases between the two ends. The CDR3 runs to 17 residues. Germline V gene sequence: CDR1 WSHSY, CDR2 SAAADI. V usage is TRBV10-2 and J usage is TRBJ2-5; TRBD1 is a possible D gene (6 bases). This TCR was recovered from an adult with an advanced solid tumor such as melanoma, head and neck, liver or kidney cancer. This specimen consisted of CD4+ or CD8+ T cells sorted from blood, obtained in a trial of the OX40 agonist ivuxolimab. The CDR3 nucleotides read TGCGCCAGCATTGGACCTAGGGGGAAAACCGACCAAGAGACCCAGTACTTC. Protein product: CASIGPRGKTDQETQYF.